The 28 T cell receptor beta chains below come from one sample, sequenced in a study of beta chain features in type 1 diabetes. Reverse transcribing all isolated RNA meant expressed TCRB transcripts were sequenced. The method was immunoSEQ multiplex PCR; TCRdb's version includes in-frame clones alone and lacks a portion of them. Here the sample spans about 160,000 clones, approximately 9.1% being singletons. The specimen sequenced was central memory CD4+ T cells from blood. These receptors all come from a woman under 30 in good health.

The chain couples TRBV4-3 to TRBJ1-2; 7 bases agree with TRBD1. The CDR3 spans 16 residues. J lost 4 bases, V lost 6 bases, and 14 bases had no gene match. Germline CDR1 reads LGHNA; CDR2 reads YSLEER. CDR3 protein: CASSFPGQVSLYGYTF. The DNA for the CDR3 is TGCGCCAGCAGTTTCCCCGGACAGGTCTCCCTCTATGGCTACACCTTC.

This clone was picked up a small number of times. The V and J genes are TRBV30 and TRBJ1-2; 9 bases agree with TRBD1. The V segment lost 0 bases and the J segment 5 bases; nucleotides outside the gene matches: 4. CDR3 length: 14 residues. Germline values: CDR1 GTSNPN, CDR2 SVGIG (reference sequence). DNA of the CDR3: TGTGCCTGGAGTGTGGGACAGGGAGGGTATGGCTACACCTTC. Translating it yields CAWSVGQGGYGYTF. Based on the CDR3 plus reference TRBV30 and TRBJ1-2, the full variable domain is SQTIHQWPATLVQPVGSPLSLECTVEGTSNPNLYWYRQAAGRGLQLLFYSVGIGQISSEVPQNLSASRPQDRQFILSSKKLLLSDSGFYLCAWSVGQGGYGYTFGSGTRLTVV.

This clone was detected only a few times. An end of the junction differs from the germline gene, which may be a read error. V gene TRBV11-2 combines with J gene TRBJ1-6; the D gene is possibly TRBD1 (6 bases). This CDR3 region has 14 residues. Germline values: CDR1 SGHAT, CDR2 FQNNGV. The chain's CDR3 is CASSQETGNSPLHF. The CDR3 bases are TGCGCCAGCAGCCAAGAAACAGGGAATTCACCCCTCCACTTT.

The rearrangement links TRBV11-2 to TRBJ2-1; 12 nucleotides match TRBD2. V dropped 0 bases and J dropped 6; count of bases not matched to a gene: 6. Germline CDR1 SGHAT, CDR2 FQNNGV. The CDR3 runs to 17 residues. CDR3 sequence: CASSLDILAGGVNEQFF. Here the CDR3 DNA reads TGTGCCAGCAGCTTAGATATACTAGCGGGAGGTGTCAATGAGCAGTTCTTC.

CDR3 coding DNA: TGTGCCAGCAGCGCACGGACAGGGTTGAACACTGAAGCTTTCTTT. Its protein is CASSARTGLNTEAFF. The chain joins TRBV7-2 to TRBJ1-1, with TRBD1 matching 8 bases. This CDR3 is 15 amino acids long. The ends lost 5 bases at V and 0 bases at J; junction bases unmatched: 5. Per the germline V gene, CDR1 is SGHTA and CDR2 is FQGNSA.

This clone was seen more than once but under ten times. The chain uses TRBV11-2 and TRBJ2-1, with unresolved D. This CDR3 contains 16 residues. V shed 4 bases and J shed 6 bases, with 19 bases lying between them. CDR1 is SGHAT and CDR2 is FQNNGV in the germline V gene. The CDR3 region has the DNA TGTGCCAGCAGCTCCCGAACCGTGCGTCGAGGCAATGAGCAGTTCTTC. Its protein is CASSSRTVRRGNEQFF.

The gene calls are TRBV10-3 and TRBJ2-1; D perhaps matches TRBD2 (6 bases). This CDR3 is built from 13 residues. V was cut by 2 bases and J by 15 bases, with 17 bases left in between. Germline V gene sequence: CDR1 ENHRY, CDR2 SYGVKD. CDR3: CAISELGAGTSFF. CDR3 nucleotides: TGTGCCATCAGTGAGCTTGGGGCGGGAACCTCGTTCTTC.

The J gene is TRBJ2-1, the V gene TRBV5-4; 7 positions agree with TRBD1. The length of the CDR3 is 14 residues. V trimming: 2 bases; J trimming: 8 bases; junction bases outside the gene matches: 7. Germline loops: CDR1 SGHNT, CDR2 YYREEE (reference sequence). CDR3 sequence reads: CASSLGGQVYEQFF. The DNA of the CDR3 is TGTGCCAGCAGCTTAGGGGGCCAGGTCTATGAGCAGTTCTTC.

This chain links TRBV30 with TRBJ1-1; D possibly corresponds to TRBD1 (6 bases). The germline gives CDR1 GTSNPN, CDR2 SVGIG (reference sequence). This CDR3 contains 13 residues. Trimming left V 2 bases short and J 4 bases short, with 11 bases between. CDR3 sequence: CAWSRGARTEAFF. CDR3 DNA: TGTGCCTGGAGTCGGGGGGCTCGCACTGAAGCTTTCTTT.

The sample holds a few counts of this clone. The V and J genes are TRBV7-9 and TRBJ1-1, with D possibly TRBD1 on 5 matching bases. The CDR3 has 13 amino acids. Germline loops: CDR1 SEHNR, CDR2 FQNEAQ (reference sequence). The V gene lost 4 bases and the J gene lost 0 bases, with 6 bases spanning the gap. CDR3 sequence reads: CASSSGMNTEAFF. In DNA, the CDR3 is TGTGCCAGCAGCTCAGGGATGAACACTGAAGCTTTCTTT.

This clone turned up a few times. The chain links TRBV5-1 to TRBJ2-4, with TRBD1 as a possible D gene (6 bases). CDR1 and CDR2 from the germline V gene are SGHRS and YFSETQ. With 1 base removed from V and 5 bases from J, the gap between germline ends came to 10 bases. This CDR3 comprises 14 residues. The CDR3 region has the DNA TGCGCCAGCAGCTTGACAGGGCCCGAAAACATTCAGTACTTC. Translation: CASSLTGPENIQYF.

This clone has just a few counts. The V call is TRBV30, the J call TRBJ2-3; D perhaps matches TRBD2 (7 bases). This CDR3 spans 15 amino acids. V lost 3 bases, J lost 1 base, and 14 bases lay in between. Germline V gene sequence: CDR1 GTSNPN, CDR2 SVGIG (reference sequence). This CDR3 reads CAWRAAGAGTDTQYF. CDR3 in DNA: TGTGCCTGGAGGGCGGCGGGGGCGGGCACAGATACGCAGTATTTT. Together with reference TRBV30 and TRBJ2-3, the CDR3 gives the full variable domain: SQTIHQWPATLVQPVGSPLSLECTVEGTSNPNLYWYRQAAGRGLQLLFYSVGIGQISSEVPQNLSASRPQDRQFILSSKKLLLSDSGFYLCAWRAAGAGTDTQYFGPGTRLTVL.

V gene TRBV10-3 combines with J gene TRBJ1-4; 7 bases fit TRBD1. The V segment lost 3 bases and the J segment 2 bases; nucleotides outside the gene matches: 3. CDR3 length: 15 amino acids. CDR1 is ENHRY and CDR2 is SYGVKD in the germline V gene. CDR3 nucleotide sequence: TGTGCCATCAGTGATAGCAGGGGGACTAATGAAAAACTGTTTTTT. Amino acids: CAISDSRGTNEKLFF.

This clone was recorded a few times. The chain is built from TRBV6-5 and TRBJ2-2; a weak D match, TRBD1 (6 bases). This CDR3 has 16 residues. CDR1 is MNHEY and CDR2 is SVGAGI in the germline V gene. V was cut by 1 base and J by 1 base, with 10 bases left in between. The chain's CDR3 is CASSYFGRGNTGELFF. The CDR3 DNA reads as TGTGCCAGCAGTTACTTCGGCAGGGGGAACACCGGGGAGCTGTTTTTT.

This clone occurred a few times. This rearrangement joins TRBV15 to TRBJ2-1; tentative D call: TRBD2 (5 bases). CDR3 length: 12 residues. Germline V lookup: CDR1 LNHNV, CDR2 YYDKDF (reference sequence). V gave up 0 bases and J gave up 10 bases, with 7 bases separating them. Here the CDR3 DNA reads TGTGCCACCAGCAGAGACTGGAGGGAGCAGTTCTTC. Amino acids: CATSRDWREQFF.

This chain connects TRBV5-1 to TRBJ2-1; 10 bases fit TRBD2. Germline V gene data show CDR1 as SGHRS and CDR2 as YFSETQ. V was pared by 0 bases and J by 1 base, with 1 base of the junction left unmatched. The CDR3 has 16 residues. The CDR3 is CASSLELAGSYNEQFF. The CDR3 DNA sequence: TGCGCCAGCAGCTTGGAACTAGCGGGATCCTACAATGAGCAGTTCTTC.

J is TRBJ1-1 and V is TRBV7-2; 7 positions agree with TRBD1. Germline V gene lookup returns CDR1 SGHTA and CDR2 FQGNSA. V shed 8 bases, J shed 4 bases, and the junction held 4 bases outside the gene matches. CDR3 length equals 12 residues. CDR3 DNA sequence: TGTGCCAGCTTAAGGACAGGCACTGAAGCTTTCTTT. It yields the protein CASLRTGTEAFF.

The genes are TRBV29-1 and TRBJ2-5; D possibly corresponds to TRBD1 (7 bases). The V end was cut by 3 bases, the J end by 4 bases, with 12 bases between. The CDR3 sequence is 13 residues long. From germline, CDR1 is SQVTM and CDR2 ANQGSEA. The CDR3 spells CSVDQGGRETQYF. The CDR3 DNA sequence: TGCAGCGTTGACCAGGGGGGCCGAGAGACCCAGTACTTC.

This clone has more than one count but fewer than ten. The gene calls are TRBV4-3 and TRBJ1-1; no clear D gene. CDR1 is LGHNA, CDR2 YSLEER, per germline. CDR3 length: 14 residues. Deletions cut 1 base from V and 0 bases from J, with 6 bases between. CDR3 nucleotides: TGCGCCAGCAGCCAAGCCTACTTGAACACTGAAGCTTTCTTT. Translated: CASSQAYLNTEAFF.

The chain joins TRBV5-4 to TRBJ1-2; D gene uncertain. This CDR3 region has 17 residues. Germline V lookup: CDR1 SGHNT, CDR2 YYREEE (reference sequence). V was cut by 4 bases and J by 2 bases, with 21 bases left in between. The CDR3 nucleotides read TGTGCCAGCAGCCCCGGGGAGTCTAAGCGATTGAACTATGGCTACACCTTC. Protein sequence: CASSPGESKRLNYGYTF.

In this sample, this clone turned up a few times. The rearrangement links TRBV7-2 to TRBJ2-7; no reliable D call. The CDR3 is 14 amino acids. CDR1 SGHTA and CDR2 FQGNSA come from the germline V gene. The V end lost 2 bases, the J end lost 0 bases, and 8 bases lay between the germline ends. The CDR3 is CASSLIWSSYEQYF. CDR3 sequence (DNA): TGTGCCAGCAGCTTAATCTGGAGCTCCTACGAGCAGTACTTC.

The chain uses TRBV18 and TRBJ1-3; D uncertain. The V gene's germline CDR1 is KGHSH and CDR2 LQKENI. The CDR3 totals 15 residues. V was cut by 0 bases and J by 4 bases, with 10 bases left in between. The CDR3 loop reads CASSPPDGSGNTIYF. CDR3 nucleotides: TGTGCCAGCTCACCACCTGACGGGTCCGGAAACACCATATATTTT.

This chain links TRBV30 with TRBJ1-1; D gene ambiguous. CDR3 length equals 13 residues. CDR1 and CDR2 (germline): GTSNPN, SVGIG (reference sequence). Trimming stripped 2 bases from V and 5 bases from J, with 12 bases between. The CDR3 coding sequence is TGTGCCTGGAGTAAGGAAAGGAGGACTGAAGCTTTCTTT. This codes for CAWSKERRTEAFF.

This clone was seen just once. The rearrangement joins TRBV5-1 to TRBJ2-5; 9 nucleotides agree with TRBD2. Germline V lookup: CDR1 SGHRS, CDR2 YFSETQ. The CDR3 consists of 14 residues. Trimming at V came to 6 bases and at J to 6 bases, leaving 9 bases not matched to a gene. Here the CDR3 reads CASNPSGGTQTQYF. The CDR3 DNA reads as TGCGCCAGCAATCCGAGCGGGGGGACACAGACCCAGTACTTC.

Only a few counts were recorded for this clone. The chain uses TRBV5-6 and TRBJ1-2; 8 bases fit TRBD1. The J segment lost 7 bases and the V segment lost 0 bases, leaving 5 bases of the junction unmatched. CDR1 and CDR2 from the germline V gene are SGHDT and YYEEEE. This CDR3 is built from 14 residues. CDR3 amino acids: CASSLVQGAGGYTF. The CDR3 DNA is TGTGCCAGCAGCTTGGTCCAGGGGGCTGGTGGCTACACCTTC.

The chain uses TRBV27 and TRBJ2-5, with 9 bases that match TRBD2. The last part of the DNA fits TRBJ2-7 better; the J call may be wrong. Germline-derived CDR1 and CDR2 are MNHEY and SMNVEV (reference sequence). This CDR3 has 14 amino acids. The CDR3 loop reads CASSSTSGVYEQYF. CDR3 nucleotide sequence: TGTGCCAGCAGTTCGACTAGCGGAGTCTACGAGCAGTACTTC.

V is TRBV21-1 and J is TRBJ2-5; the D call TRBD1 from the table was never checked on the DNA. TRBV21-1 is classified as a pseudogene. The CDR3 is made up of 15 amino acids. CDR3 bases: TGTGCCAGCAGCAAAGAGAGGACAGGACAAGAGACCCAGTACTTC. Its protein is CASSKERTGQETQYF.

V and J are TRBV5-1 and TRBJ2-5; D gene ambiguous. The CDR3 totals 15 residues. Germline assignment: CDR1 SGHRS and CDR2 YFSETQ. V shed 1 base and J shed 0 bases, with 10 bases lying between them. The DNA of the CDR3 is TGCGCCAGCAGCTTGTGGCCCGCGGACCAAGAGACCCAGTACTTC. Translation gives CASSLWPADQETQYF.